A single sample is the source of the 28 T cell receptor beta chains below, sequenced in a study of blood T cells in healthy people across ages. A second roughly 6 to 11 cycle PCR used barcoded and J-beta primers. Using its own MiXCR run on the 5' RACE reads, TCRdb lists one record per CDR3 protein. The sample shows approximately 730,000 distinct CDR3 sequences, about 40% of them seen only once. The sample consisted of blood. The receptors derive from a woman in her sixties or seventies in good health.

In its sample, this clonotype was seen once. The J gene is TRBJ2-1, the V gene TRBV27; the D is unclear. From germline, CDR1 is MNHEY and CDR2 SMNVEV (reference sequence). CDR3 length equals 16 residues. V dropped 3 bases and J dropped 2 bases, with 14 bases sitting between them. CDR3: CASSFLRVAAYNEQFF. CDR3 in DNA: TGTGCCAGCAGTTTCCTCCGGGTTGCGGCCTACAATGAGCAGTTCTTC.

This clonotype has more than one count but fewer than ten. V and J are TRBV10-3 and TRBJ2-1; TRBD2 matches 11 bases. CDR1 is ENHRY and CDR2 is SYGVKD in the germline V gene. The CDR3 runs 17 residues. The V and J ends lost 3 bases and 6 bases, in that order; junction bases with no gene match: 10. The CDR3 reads CAISESPGLAGLNEQFF. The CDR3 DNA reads TGTGCCATCAGTGAATCCCCCGGACTAGCGGGTCTCAATGAGCAGTTCTTC.

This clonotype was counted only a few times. CDR3 coding DNA: TGCAGCGTTGACTCAGGGGAGAATCAGCCCCAGCATTTT. Translation gives CSVDSGENQPQHF. V and J are TRBV29-1 and TRBJ1-5; D perhaps matches TRBD1 (6 bases). Germline assignment: CDR1 SQVTM and CDR2 ANQGSEA. V dropped 3 bases and J dropped 4 bases, with 10 bases sitting between them. The CDR3 has 13 amino acids.

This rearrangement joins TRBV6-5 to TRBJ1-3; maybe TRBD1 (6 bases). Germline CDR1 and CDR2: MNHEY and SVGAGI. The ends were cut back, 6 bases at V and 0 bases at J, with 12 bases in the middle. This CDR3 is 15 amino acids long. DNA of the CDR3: TGTGCCAGCAGCCTACAGGGTTACTCTGGAAACACCATATATTTT. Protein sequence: CASSLQGYSGNTIYF.

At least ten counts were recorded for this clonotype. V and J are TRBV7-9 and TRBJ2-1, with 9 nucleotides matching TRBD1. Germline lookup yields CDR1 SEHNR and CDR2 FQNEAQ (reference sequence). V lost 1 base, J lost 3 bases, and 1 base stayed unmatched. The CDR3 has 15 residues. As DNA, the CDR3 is TGTGCCAGCAGCTTAGGACAGGGGGACTACAATGAGCAGTTCTTC. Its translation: CASSLGQGDYNEQFF.

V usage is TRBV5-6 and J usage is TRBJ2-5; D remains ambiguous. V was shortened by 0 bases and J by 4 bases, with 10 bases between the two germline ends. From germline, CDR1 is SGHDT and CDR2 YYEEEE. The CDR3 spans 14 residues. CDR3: CASSLVEVRETQYF. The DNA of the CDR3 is TGTGCCAGCAGCTTGGTAGAGGTCCGAGAGACCCAGTACTTC.

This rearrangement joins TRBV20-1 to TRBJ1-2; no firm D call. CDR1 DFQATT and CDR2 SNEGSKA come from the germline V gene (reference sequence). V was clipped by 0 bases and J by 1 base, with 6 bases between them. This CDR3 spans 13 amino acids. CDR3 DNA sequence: TGCAGTGCTAGAGATTCAGTTAACTATGGCTACACCTTC. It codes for CSARDSVNYGYTF.

As DNA, the CDR3 is TGTGCCAGCAGTTTGGAGAGACCAAGCTCCTATAATTCACCCCTCCACTTT. Its protein product is CASSLERPSSYNSPLHF. The chain carries TRBV27 and TRBJ1-6; D is unresolved. Germline assignment: CDR1 MNHEY and CDR2 SMNVEV (reference sequence). The V end lost 3 bases, the J end lost 0 bases, and 12 bases lay between the germline ends. The CDR3 extends over 17 amino acids.

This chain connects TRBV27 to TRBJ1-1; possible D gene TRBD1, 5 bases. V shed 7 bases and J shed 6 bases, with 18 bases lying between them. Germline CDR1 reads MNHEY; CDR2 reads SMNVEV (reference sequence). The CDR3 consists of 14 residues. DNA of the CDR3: TGTGCCAGCAAATCACCAAACACAGGACCTGAAGCTTTCTTT. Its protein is CASKSPNTGPEAFF.

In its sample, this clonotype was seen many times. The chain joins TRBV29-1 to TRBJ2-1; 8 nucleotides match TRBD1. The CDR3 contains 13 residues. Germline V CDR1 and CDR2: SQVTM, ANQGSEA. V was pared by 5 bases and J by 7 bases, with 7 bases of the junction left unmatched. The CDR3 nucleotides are TGCAGCGTTCGGACAGGGCTTAGTAATGAGCAGTTCTTC. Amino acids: CSVRTGLSNEQFF.

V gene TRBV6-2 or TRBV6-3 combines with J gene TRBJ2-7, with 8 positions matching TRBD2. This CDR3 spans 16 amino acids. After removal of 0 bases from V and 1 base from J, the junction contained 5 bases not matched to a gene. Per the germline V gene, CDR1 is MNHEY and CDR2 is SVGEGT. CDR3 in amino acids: CASSYSRSSGSYEQYF. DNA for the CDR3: TGTGCCAGCAGTTACTCCCGGTCTAGCGGGTCCTACGAGCAGTACTTC.

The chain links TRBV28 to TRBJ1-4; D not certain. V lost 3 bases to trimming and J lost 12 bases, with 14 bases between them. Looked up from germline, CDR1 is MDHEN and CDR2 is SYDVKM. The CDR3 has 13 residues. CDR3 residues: CASSLSGREELFF. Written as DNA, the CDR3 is TGTGCCAGCAGTTTGTCCGGGCGGGAGGAACTGTTTTTT.

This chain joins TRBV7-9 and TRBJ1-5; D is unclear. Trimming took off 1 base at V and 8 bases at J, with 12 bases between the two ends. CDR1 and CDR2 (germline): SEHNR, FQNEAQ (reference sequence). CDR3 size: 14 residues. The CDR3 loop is CASSLGGLGKPQHF. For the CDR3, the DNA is TGTGCCAGCAGCTTAGGCGGGTTAGGGAAGCCCCAGCATTTT.

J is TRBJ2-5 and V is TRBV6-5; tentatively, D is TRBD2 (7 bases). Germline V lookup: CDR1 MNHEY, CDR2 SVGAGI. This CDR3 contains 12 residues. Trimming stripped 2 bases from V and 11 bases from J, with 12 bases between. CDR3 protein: CASSYPGGQQYF. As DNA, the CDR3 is TGTGCCAGCAGTTACCCGGGGGGCCAGCAGTACTTC.

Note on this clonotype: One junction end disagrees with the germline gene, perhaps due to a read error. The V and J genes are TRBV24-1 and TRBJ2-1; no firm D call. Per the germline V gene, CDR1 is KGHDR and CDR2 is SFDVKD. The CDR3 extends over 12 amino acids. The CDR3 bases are TGTGTCACCAGTGGCGTGTACAATGAGCAGTTCTTC. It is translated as CVTSGVYNEQFF.

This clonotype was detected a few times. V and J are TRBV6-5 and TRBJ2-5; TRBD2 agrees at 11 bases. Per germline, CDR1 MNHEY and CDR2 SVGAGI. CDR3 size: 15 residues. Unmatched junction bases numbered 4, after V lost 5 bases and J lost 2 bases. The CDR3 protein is CASSSRLAGQETQYF. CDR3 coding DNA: TGTGCCAGCAGTAGTCGACTAGCGGGGCAAGAGACCCAGTACTTC.

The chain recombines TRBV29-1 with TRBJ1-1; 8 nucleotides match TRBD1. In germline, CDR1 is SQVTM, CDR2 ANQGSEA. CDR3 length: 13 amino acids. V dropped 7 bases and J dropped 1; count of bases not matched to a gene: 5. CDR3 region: CSAYRGTNTEAFF. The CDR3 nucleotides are TGCAGCGCTTACAGGGGGACGAACACTGAAGCTTTCTTT. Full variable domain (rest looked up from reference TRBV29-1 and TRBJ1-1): SAVISQKPSRDICQRGTSLTIQCQVDSQVTMMFWYRQQPGQSLTLIATANQGSEATYESGFVIDKFPISRPNLTFSTLTVSNMSPEDSSIYLCSAYRGTNTEAFFGQGTRLTVV.

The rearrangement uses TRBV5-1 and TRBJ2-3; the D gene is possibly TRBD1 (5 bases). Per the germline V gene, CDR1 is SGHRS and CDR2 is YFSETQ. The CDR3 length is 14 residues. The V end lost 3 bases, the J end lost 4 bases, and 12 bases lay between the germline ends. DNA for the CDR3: TGCGCCAGCAGCTATGACAGTTTTTCAGATACGCAGTATTTT. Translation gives CASSYDSFSDTQYF. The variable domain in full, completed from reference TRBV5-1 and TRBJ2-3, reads KAGVTQTPRYLIKTRGQQVTLSCSPISGHRSVSWYQQTPGQGLQFLFEYFSETQRNKGNFPGRFSGRQFSNSRSEMNVSTLELGDSALYLCASSYDSFSDTQYFGPGTRLTVL.

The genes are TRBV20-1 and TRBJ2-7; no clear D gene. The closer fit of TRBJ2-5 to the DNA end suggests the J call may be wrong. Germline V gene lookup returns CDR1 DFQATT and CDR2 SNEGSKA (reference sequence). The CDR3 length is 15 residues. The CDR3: CSARDLESLEETQYF. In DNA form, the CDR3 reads TGCAGTGCTAGAGATCTTGAGTCTCTGGAGGAGACCCAGTACTTC.

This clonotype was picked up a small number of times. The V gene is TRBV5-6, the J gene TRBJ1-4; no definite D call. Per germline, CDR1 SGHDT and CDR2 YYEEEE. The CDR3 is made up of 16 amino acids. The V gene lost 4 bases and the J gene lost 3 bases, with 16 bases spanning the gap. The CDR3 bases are TGTGCCAGCAGCCGGCGCGGCGGCAGAGCTAATGAAAAACTGTTTTTT. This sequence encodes CASSRRGGRANEKLFF.

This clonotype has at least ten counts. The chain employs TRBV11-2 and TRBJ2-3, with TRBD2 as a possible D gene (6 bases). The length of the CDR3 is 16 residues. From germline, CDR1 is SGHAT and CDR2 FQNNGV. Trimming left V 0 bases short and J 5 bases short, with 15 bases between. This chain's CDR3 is CASSLDTAGRVDTQYF. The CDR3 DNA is TGTGCCAGCAGCTTAGATACGGCGGGAAGGGTAGATACGCAGTATTTT.

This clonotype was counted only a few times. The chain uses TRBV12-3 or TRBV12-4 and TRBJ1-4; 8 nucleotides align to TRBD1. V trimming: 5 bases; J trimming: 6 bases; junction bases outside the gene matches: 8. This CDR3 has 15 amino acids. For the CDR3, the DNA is TGTGCCAGCAGTGCGGGACAGGTGGAATATGAAAAACTGTTTTTT. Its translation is CASSAGQVEYEKLFF.

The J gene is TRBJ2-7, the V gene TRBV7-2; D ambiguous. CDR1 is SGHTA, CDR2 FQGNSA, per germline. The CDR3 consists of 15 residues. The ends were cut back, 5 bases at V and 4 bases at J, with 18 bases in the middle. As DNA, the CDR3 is TGTGCCAGCAGCCCGTTCCCCTCCAGGAATTACGAGCAGTACTTC. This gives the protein CASSPFPSRNYEQYF.

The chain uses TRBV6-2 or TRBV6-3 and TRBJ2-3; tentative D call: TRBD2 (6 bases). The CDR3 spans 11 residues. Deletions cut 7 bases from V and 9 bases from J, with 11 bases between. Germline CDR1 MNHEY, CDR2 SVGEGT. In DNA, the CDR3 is TGTGCCAGCACAACGGGGGACACGCAGTATTTT. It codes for CASTTGDTQYF.

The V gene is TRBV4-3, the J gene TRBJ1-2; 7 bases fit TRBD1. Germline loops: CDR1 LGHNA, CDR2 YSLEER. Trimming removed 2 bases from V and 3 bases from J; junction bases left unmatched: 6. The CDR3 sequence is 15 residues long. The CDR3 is CASSQSADRDYGYTF. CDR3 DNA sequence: TGCGCCAGCAGCCAATCCGCCGACAGGGACTATGGCTACACCTTC.

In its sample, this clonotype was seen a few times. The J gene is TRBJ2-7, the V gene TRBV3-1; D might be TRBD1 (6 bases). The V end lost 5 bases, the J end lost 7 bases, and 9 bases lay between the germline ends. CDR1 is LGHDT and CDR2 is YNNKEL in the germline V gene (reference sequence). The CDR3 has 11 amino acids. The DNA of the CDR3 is TGTGCCAGCAGCGAACAGGGTGAGCAGTACTTC. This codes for CASSEQGEQYF.

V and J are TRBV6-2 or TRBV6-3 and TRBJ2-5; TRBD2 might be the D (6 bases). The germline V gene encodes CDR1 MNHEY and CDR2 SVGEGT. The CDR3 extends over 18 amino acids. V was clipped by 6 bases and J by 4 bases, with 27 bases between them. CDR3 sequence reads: CASRPRTPSTRPVETQYF. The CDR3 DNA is TGTGCCAGCAGACCACGAACCCCATCGACTAGACCAGTAGAGACCCAGTACTTC.

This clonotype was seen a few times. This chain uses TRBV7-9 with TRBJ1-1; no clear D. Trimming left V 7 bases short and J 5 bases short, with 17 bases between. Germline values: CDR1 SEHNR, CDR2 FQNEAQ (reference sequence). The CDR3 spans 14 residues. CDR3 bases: TGTGCCAGCACCTACGACATTCGAACGACTGAAGCTTTCTTT. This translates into CASTYDIRTTEAFF.